This TCR beta chain was sequenced in a study of long-term antiretroviral therapy in people with HIV. Overall study context: First collections came about a decade before the 2015 immediate-ART recommendation.

This was the immunoSEQ v3.0 assay at survey level. Libraries were prepared by immunoSEQ multiplex PCR; TCRdb keeps only in-frame clonotypes and omits some of them. Here the sample spans fewer than 20,000 clones, 81% being singletons. V shed 5 bases, J shed 3 bases, and the junction held 7 bases outside the gene matches. Germline CDR1 and CDR2: MNHEY and SMNVEV (reference sequence). The CDR3 contains 17 residues. Details on this clone: Its specificity is not known.

Every single participant having HIV got treatment inside the United States. General study results and limits: In samples taken after ART, diversity increased but remained below transplant donor control levels. The study found narrower CDR3 length ranges in HIV repertoires than in controls.

The TCR originated in a man between 50 and 59 years old with HIV. The sample here was unsorted PBMCs, taken 0.3 years before starting antiretroviral therapy. The chain has TRBV27 and TRBJ2-2; 12 bases are shared with TRBD2. DNA of the CDR3: TGTGCCAGCAGTGGCCTAGCGGGAGGGCCTCACACCGGGGAGCTGTTTTTT. Protein: CASSGLAGGPHTGELFF.